Only one count was recorded for the clone carrying this T cell receptor beta chain. The data are from a study of cytomegalovirus exposure and HLA in healthy donors. The length of the CDR3 is 14 residues. Trimming cost V 2 bases and J 2 bases, with 7 bases left between them. Germline loops: CDR1 SGHRS, CDR2 YFSETQ. PCR primers comprised 60 Vbeta and 13 Jbeta primers. Profiling relied on immunoSEQ multiplex PCR, and the TCRdb table lists in-frame clones only, not all of them. The sample shows some 160,000 clones, around 74% of them seen only once. The source is a young woman in good health and CMV-seronegative. Input material: PBMCs. The chain employs TRBV5-1 and TRBJ2-2; no clear D. CDR3 residues: CASSLRVNTGELFF. CDR3 nucleotides: TGCGCCAGCAGCTTACGGGTAAACACCGGGGAGCTGTTTTTT.